Listed below are T cell receptor beta chains from one sample, sequenced in a study of Graves' ophthalmopathy and Graves' hyperthyroidism. TCRdb analysed the multiplex PCR reads with MiXCR anew, one entry per CDR3 protein. Counted here are roughly 230,000 distinct CDR3 sequences, roughly 21% occurring once; the ten biggest clones make up around 45%. The sample comprised peripheral blood. These receptors came from a woman aged 50 to 65 with Graves' ophthalmopathy. Each CDR3 is given with its conserved first and last residue. The D gene is left open where the match is weak. Only part of the rows carry a size: once, few, many, or a class if the clone is expanded.

V gene	clone size	J gene	D gene	CDR3 DNA	CDR3 protein
TRBV7-2	few	TRBJ2-1	TRBD1	TGTGCCAGCAGCCCAAGGACAGGGTTCGACAATGAGCAGTTCTTC	CASSPRTGFDNEQFF
TRBV15	many	TRBJ2-5	.	TGTGCCACCAGCAGAGATCTCGTAGAGACCCAGTACTTC	CATSRDLVETQYF
TRBV5-1	many	TRBJ2-7	.	TGCGCCAGCAGCTTGGCCTCCGGCCCCGCGGGGGAGCAGTACTTC	CASSLASGPAGEQYF
TRBV30	many	TRBJ2-2	.	TGTGCCTGGAGACCCGGACAGACCACCGGGGAGCTGTTTTTT	CAWRPGQTTGELFF
TRBV7-2	.	TRBJ1-2	.	TGTGCCAGCAGCCAGGAACGGACAGCCTATGGCTACACCTTC	CASSQERTAYGYTF
TRBV11-1	many	TRBJ1-1	.	TGTGCCAGCAGCTTAGCCTTCGGGACGGCGAACACTGAAGCTTTCTTT	CASSLAFGTANTEAFF
TRBV12-5	.	TRBJ2-7	TRBD2	TGTGCTAGTGCCATACGCGTGGCTAGCGGGCGATCCTACGAGCAGTACTTC	CASAIRVASGRSYEQYF
TRBV28	once	TRBJ2-5	TRBD1	TGTGCCAGCAGTCGTGGACAGGTCCGGGGAGAGACCCAGTACTTC	CASSRGQVRGETQYF
TRBV2	many	TRBJ2-2	.	TGTGCCAGGAGCCCTCGGTCCACCGGGGAGCTGTTTTTT	CARSPRSTGELFF
TRBV7-9	.	TRBJ2-7	.	TGTGCCAGCAGCTTAGGCGGAGAGTCCCCCTACGAGCAGTACTTC	CASSLGGESPYEQYF
TRBV28	many	TRBJ1-2	TRBD1	TGTGCCTATAGGCAGGGGGCGGGTTATGGCTACACCTTC	CAYRQGAGYGYTF
TRBV6-2/TRBV6-3	many	TRBJ2-7	TRBD2	TGTGCCAGCAGACCACACACTAGCGGGAACTACGAGCAGTACTTC	CASRPHTSGNYEQYF
TRBV19	many	TRBJ2-5	TRBD1	TGTGCCAGTAGTATCCCAGGGGGCGGCCAAGAGACCCAGTACTTC	CASSIPGGGQETQYF
TRBV30	many	TRBJ1-3	.	TGTGCCGCAACTGATTTCTCTGGAAACACCATATATTTT	CAATDFSGNTIYF
TRBV6-2/TRBV6-3	few	TRBJ1-5	.	TGTGCCAGCAAAGACGGAATCGGAAATCAGCCCCAGCATTTT	CASKDGIGNQPQHF
TRBV20-1	many	TRBJ2-2	.	TGCAGTGCTGCAGACAGGAGGAACACCGGGGAGCTGTTTTTT	CSAADRRNTGELFF
TRBV27	many	TRBJ2-7	.	TGTGCCACTAGGAGGGGCCCCTCGGGATACGAGCAGTACTTC	CATRRGPSGYEQYF
TRBV6-1	.	TRBJ2-2	.	TGTGCCAGCAGGCGAGAAGGCTGGGACACCGGGGAGCTGTTTTTT	CASRREGWDTGELFF